The 18 T cell receptor beta chains given below trace back to one sample, sequenced in a study of blood T cell repertoires in COVID-19. TCRdb's table, derived via immunoSEQ multiplex PCR, lists solely in-frame clones and lacks some. The sample comprises roughly 220,000 clones, 65% to 90% of which are singletons, and approximately 1.5% rests with the top ten. The sample consisted of peripheral blood. These receptors were collected from a woman aged 40 to 55 who had recovered from COVID-19.

The rearrangement joins TRBV6-5 to TRBJ1-3; no definite D call. Germline values: CDR1 MNHEY, CDR2 SVGAGI. The CDR3 is 15 residues long. V was clipped by 7 bases and J by 0 bases, with 13 bases between them. The CDR3 DNA is TGTGCCAGCATAATACAGAAAAGCTCTGGAAACACCATATATTTT. Translating gives CASIIQKSSGNTIYF.

This sequence joins TRBV19 and TRBJ1-5; TRBD1 might be the D (5 bases). The V gene's germline CDR1 is LNHDA and CDR2 SQIVND (reference sequence). The CDR3 is 14 amino acids. Trimming pared 6 bases from V and 6 bases from J, leaving 15 bases between. CDR3 loop: CASSWGGAAQPQHF. In DNA form, the CDR3 reads TGTGCCAGTAGCTGGGGGGGTGCGGCTCAGCCCCAGCATTTT.

The CDR3 sequence: CASSEAGGVNSPLHF. The DNA of the CDR3 is TGTGCCAGCAGTGAAGCGGGAGGGGTTAATTCACCCCTCCACTTT. The chain employs TRBV2 and TRBJ1-6, with a possible D match to TRBD1 (5 bases). Per the germline V gene, CDR1 is SNHLY and CDR2 is FYNNEI. This CDR3 contains 15 residues. The V and J ends lost 0 bases and 6 bases respectively, with 9 bases between them.

Only a few counts were recorded for this clone. The chain links TRBV15 to TRBJ1-1; D unresolved. Trimming stripped 5 bases from V and 8 bases from J, with 12 bases between. The length of the CDR3 is 12 residues. CDR1 and CDR2 (germline): LNHNV, YYDKDF (reference sequence). The CDR3 protein is CATSGGWQEAFF. CDR3 DNA: TGTGCCACCAGCGGAGGTTGGCAGGAAGCTTTCTTT.

The gene calls are TRBV6-6 and TRBJ1-5, with 9 bases lining up with TRBD1. Germline loops: CDR1 MNHNY, CDR2 SVGAGI (reference sequence). Germline trimming cut 0 bases from V and 6 bases from J; bases unmatched to any gene: 3. The CDR3 has 15 amino acids. CDR3 residues: CASSYSGQGGQPQHF. CDR3 bases: TGTGCCAGCAGTTACTCGGGACAGGGAGGTCAGCCCCAGCATTTT.

The gene calls are TRBV19 and TRBJ1-4; 10 bases map to TRBD1. The CDR3 runs 18 residues. Germline values: CDR1 LNHDA, CDR2 SQIVND (reference sequence). V shed 7 bases and J 4 bases; nucleotides not matched to a gene: 15. The CDR3 DNA is TGTGCCAGTACCGCCGGGACAGGGGCGCACCTTTATAATGAAAAACTGTTTTTT. It encodes CASTAGTGAHLYNEKLFF. Full variable domain (remainder filled in from reference TRBV19 and TRBJ1-4): DGGITQSPKYLFRKEGQNVTLSCEQNLNHDAMYWYRQDPGQGLRLIYYSQIVNDFQKGDIAEGYSVSREKKESFPLTVTSAQKNPTAFYLCASTAGTGAHLYNEKLFFGSGTQLSVL.

The chain couples TRBV19 to TRBJ1-4; 7 positions match TRBD1. In germline, CDR1 is LNHDA, CDR2 SQIVND (reference sequence). V shed 1 base and J 7 bases; nucleotides not matched to a gene: 3. This CDR3 is built from 14 residues. The CDR3 region is CASSIGGQTEKLFF. The CDR3 coding sequence is TGTGCCAGTAGTATAGGGGGACAGACTGAAAAACTGTTTTTT. Drawing the rest from reference TRBV19 and TRBJ1-4, the complete variable domain is DGGITQSPKYLFRKEGQNVTLSCEQNLNHDAMYWYRQDPGQGLRLIYYSQIVNDFQKGDIAEGYSVSREKKESFPLTVTSAQKNPTAFYLCASSIGGQTEKLFFGSGTQLSVL.

This rearrangement joins TRBV2 to TRBJ1-4; 7 bases agree with TRBD1. The junction had 6 bases not matched to a gene; V was cut back by 9 bases and J by 8 bases. The CDR3 consists of 12 residues. Per germline, CDR1 SNHLY and CDR2 FYNNEI. In nucleotides, the CDR3 is TGTGCCAGTACAGGGACAGAAGAAAAACTGTTTTTT. Protein: CASTGTEEKLFF. Filled out from reference TRBV2 and TRBJ1-4, the complete variable domain reads EPEVTQTPSHQVTQMGQEVILRCVPISNHLYFYWYRQILGQKVEFLVSFYNNEISEKSEIFDDQFSVERPDGSNFTLKIRSTKLEDSAMYFCASTGTEEKLFFGSGTQLSVL.

In DNA, the CDR3 is TGTGCCAGCAGCCCCCATTCCGGGACTAGCTACAATGAGCAGTTCTTC. It translates to CASSPHSGTSYNEQFF. The J gene is TRBJ2-1, the V gene TRBV7-9; 8 bases map to TRBD2. Looked up from germline, CDR1 is SEHNR and CDR2 is FQNEAQ (reference sequence). The CDR3 length is 16 residues. V lost 5 bases, J lost 3 bases, and 9 bases stayed unmatched.

This clone was seen just once. The J gene is TRBJ1-2, the V gene TRBV28, with TRBD1 matching over 8 bases. Germline assignment: CDR1 MDHEN and CDR2 SYDVKM. V was pared by 6 bases and J by 8 bases, with 8 bases of the junction left unmatched. The CDR3 length is 13 residues. This chain's CDR3 is CASRSGGVRGYTF. The CDR3, as DNA: TGTGCCAGCAGATCAGGGGGCGTTCGGGGCTACACCTTC.

The rearrangement joins TRBV4-1 to TRBJ2-7; D remains unclear. V was trimmed by 0 bases and J by 0 bases, leaving 12 bases between them. The CDR3 has 16 amino acids. CDR1 and CDR2 from the germline V gene are MGHRA and YSYEKL. The CDR3 nucleotides read TGCGCCAGCAGCCAAGAGAGCAGGTTAAGCTCCTACGAGCAGTACTTC. Protein sequence: CASSQESRLSSYEQYF.

V is TRBV5-1 and J is TRBJ1-4; D remains ambiguous. V lost 2 bases, J lost 8 bases, and 13 bases lay in between. Germline lookup yields CDR1 SGHRS and CDR2 YFSETQ. The CDR3 runs 14 residues. CDR3 sequence (DNA): TGCGCCAGCAGCTTTGGGAGAGCGGGAGAAAAACTGTTTTTT. This sequence encodes CASSFGRAGEKLFF.

This chain joins TRBV30 and TRBJ2-2; D is ambiguous. This CDR3 comprises 12 residues. From germline, CDR1 is GTSNPN and CDR2 SVGIG (reference sequence). Trimming cost V 1 base and J 5 bases, with 5 bases left between them. Written as DNA, the CDR3 is TGTGCCTGGAGTGCTAGAACCGGGGAGCTGTTTTTT. Translated: CAWSARTGELFF.

V gene TRBV6-5 combines with J gene TRBJ2-1, with 7 bases that match TRBD2. The germline gives CDR1 MNHEY, CDR2 SVGAGI. The CDR3 has 16 amino acids. The junction had 9 bases not matched to a gene; V was cut back by 0 bases and J by 7 bases. The CDR3 bases are TGTGCCAGCAGTTACTCGAGGGAGGGGTTAGGTAATGAGCAGTTCTTC. This codes for CASSYSREGLGNEQFF.

This sequence joins TRBV7-9 and TRBJ2-5; D may be TRBD1 (5 bases). Germline loops: CDR1 SEHNR, CDR2 FQNEAQ (reference sequence). The V and J ends lost 6 bases and 4 bases respectively, with 12 bases between them. The CDR3 length is 13 residues. Here the CDR3 DNA reads TGTGCCAGCAGGTCTGAAGGGGCAGAGACCCAGTACTTC. Protein product: CASRSEGAETQYF.

This rearrangement joins TRBV18 to TRBJ1-6, with no clear D. Germline loops: CDR1 KGHSH, CDR2 LQKENI. The CDR3 is made up of 16 amino acids. Deletions cut 5 bases from V and 5 bases from J, with 16 bases between. CDR3 bases: TGTGCCAGCTCAGCCTCCTCCGGAAGCGATAATTCACCCCTCCACTTT. Protein sequence: CASSASSGSDNSPLHF.

The sample holds a few counts of this clone. The chain carries TRBV4-1 and TRBJ1-6; 10 bases map to TRBD1. The junction had 1 base not matched to a gene; V was cut back by 1 base and J by 7 bases. CDR1 and CDR2 from the germline V gene are MGHRA and YSYEKL. The CDR3 extends over 15 amino acids. The CDR3 region is CASSQGDRGNSPLHF. The CDR3 DNA reads as TGCGCCAGCAGCCAAGGGGACAGGGGAAATTCACCCCTCCACTTT.

The chain links TRBV30 to TRBJ2-7, with D unresolved. Germline lookup yields CDR1 GTSNPN and CDR2 SVGIG (reference sequence). The V end lost 2 bases, the J end lost 6 bases, and 17 bases lay between the germline ends. This CDR3 has 14 residues. The CDR3 is CAWSPTWSTFEQYF. CDR3 DNA sequence: TGTGCCTGGAGTCCCACGTGGTCCACTTTCGAGCAGTACTTC.